The text below deals with one T cell receptor (beta chain). Its antigen is as yet unknown. The sample contains more than one DNA sequence encoding this CDR3. The protocol was immunoSEQ multiplex PCR, while the TCRdb copy is restricted to in-frame clones and leaves out a portion. The table has more than 250,000 clones, around 87% seen once. The CDR3 is made up of 15 amino acids. J lost 0 bases, V lost 0 bases, and 0 bases had no gene match. Germline loops: CDR1 SGHRS, CDR2 YFSETQ. Documented treatment: around 19 received Ad26.COV2.S at low or high dose, single or two shots; about 5 received placebo; per-sample allocation not given. Sample collection was performed on day 63 after the first vaccine or placebo injection. The data were taken from a study of Ad26.COV2.S vaccination and SARS-CoV-2 variants. On the study more broadly: Donor was in the COV1001 Ad26.COV2.S trial arm. Intramuscularly, Ad26.COV2.S was given either once or twice, 56 days apart. Study-wide results and limits: Recipients of either vaccine or placebo displayed similar breadth of non-spike TCRs.

The source was peripheral blood, collected in a trial of Ad26.COV2.S vaccine versus placebo. The receptor comes from a person between 18 and 60 years old who received the Ad26.COV2.S COVID-19 vaccine or a placebo. The rearrangement links TRBV5-1 to TRBJ2-3, with 8 nucleotides matching TRBD2. The CDR3 loop is CASSLASGSTDTQYF. In nucleotides, the CDR3 is TGCGCCAGCAGCTTGGCTAGCGGGAGCACAGATACGCAGTATTTT.